This entry concerns a single TCR beta chain. Its matching antigen is unknown. This entry belongs to a study of T cell clonotyping in hematopoietic cell transplantation. Overall study results and limits: After transplant, recipient diversity fell while pathologically expanded clonotypes grew through day 180. Higher Inverse Simpson Index values in graft donor and pretransplant recipient predicted broader posttransplant TCR diversity.

This CDR3 is built from 13 residues. Per germline, CDR1 SNHLY and CDR2 FYNNEI. V was clipped by 3 bases and J by 2 bases; unmatched bases: 1. TCRdb keeps only in-frame clones here, not all; method: immunoSEQ multiplex PCR. The sample carries over 25,000 clones, roughly 90% recorded once. The chain couples TRBV2 to TRBJ2-7; TRBD2 matches 7 bases. The TCR comes from a female patient aged 45-60 years who had an allogeneic stem cell transplant from a related donor, so the T cells may come from the graft donor. Some clones in this sample may be carry-over from other donors' samples. Sequencing was performed on PBMCs, taken 100 days after allogeneic stem cell transplant. CDR3 DNA sequence: TGTGCCAGCAGTGAGGGGGGGGCCTACGAGCAGTACTTC. This encodes CASSEGGAYEQYF. The entire variable domain, with the rest obtained from reference TRBV2 and TRBJ2-7, is as follows: EPEVTQTPSHQVTQMGQEVILRCVPISNHLYFYWYRQILGQKVEFLVSFYNNEISEKSEIFDDQFSVERPDGSNFTLKIRSTKLEDSAMYFCASSEGGAYEQYFGPGTRLTVT.